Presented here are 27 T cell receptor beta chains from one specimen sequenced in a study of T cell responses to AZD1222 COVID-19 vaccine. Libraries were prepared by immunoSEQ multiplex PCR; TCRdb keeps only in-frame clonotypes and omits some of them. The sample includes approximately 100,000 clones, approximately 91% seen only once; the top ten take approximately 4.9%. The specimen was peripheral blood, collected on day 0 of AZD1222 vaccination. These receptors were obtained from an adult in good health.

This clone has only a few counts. DNA for the CDR3: TGTGCCAGCAGCCAAGCGGGACAGGGATCCACTGAAGCTTTCTTT. As protein: CASSQAGQGSTEAFF. The rearrangement uses TRBV3-1 (or the pseudogene TRBV3-2) and TRBJ1-1; 9 nucleotides line up with TRBD1. Germline V gene sequence: CDR1 LGHDT, CDR2 YNNKEL (reference sequence). Losses at the gene ends were 1 base for V and 4 bases for J; bases not matched to a gene: 4. The CDR3 contains 15 residues.

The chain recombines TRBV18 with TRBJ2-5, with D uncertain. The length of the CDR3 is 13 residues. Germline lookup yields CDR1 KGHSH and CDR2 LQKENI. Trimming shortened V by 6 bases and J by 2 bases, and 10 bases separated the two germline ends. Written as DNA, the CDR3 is TGTGCCAGCTCCCCCACGTTACAAGAGACCCAGTACTTC. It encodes CASSPTLQETQYF.

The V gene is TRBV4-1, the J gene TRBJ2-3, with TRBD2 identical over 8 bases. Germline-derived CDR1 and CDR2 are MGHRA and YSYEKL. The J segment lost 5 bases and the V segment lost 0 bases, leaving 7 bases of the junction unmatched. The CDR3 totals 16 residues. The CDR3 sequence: CASSQDQGLARDTQYF. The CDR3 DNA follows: TGCGCCAGCAGCCAAGATCAAGGACTAGCAAGAGATACGCAGTATTTT.

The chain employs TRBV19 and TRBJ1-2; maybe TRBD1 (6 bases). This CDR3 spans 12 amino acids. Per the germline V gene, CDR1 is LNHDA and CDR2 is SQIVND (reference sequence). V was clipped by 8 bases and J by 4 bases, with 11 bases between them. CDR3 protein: CASWGGFYGYTF. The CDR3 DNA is TGTGCCAGTTGGGGGGGCTTCTATGGCTACACCTTC.

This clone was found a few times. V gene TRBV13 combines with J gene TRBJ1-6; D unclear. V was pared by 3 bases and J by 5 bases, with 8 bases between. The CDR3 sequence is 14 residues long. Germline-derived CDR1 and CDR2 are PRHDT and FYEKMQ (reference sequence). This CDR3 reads CASSFGRNNSPLHF. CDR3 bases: TGTGCCAGCAGCTTTGGACGGAATAATTCACCCCTCCACTTT.

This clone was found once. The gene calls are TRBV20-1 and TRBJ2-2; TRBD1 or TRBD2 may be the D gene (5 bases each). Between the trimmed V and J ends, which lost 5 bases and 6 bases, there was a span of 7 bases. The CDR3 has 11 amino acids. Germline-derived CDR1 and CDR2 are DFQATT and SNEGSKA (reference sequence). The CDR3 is CSAGTPGELFF. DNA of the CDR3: TGCAGTGCTGGGACCCCCGGGGAGCTGTTTTTT.

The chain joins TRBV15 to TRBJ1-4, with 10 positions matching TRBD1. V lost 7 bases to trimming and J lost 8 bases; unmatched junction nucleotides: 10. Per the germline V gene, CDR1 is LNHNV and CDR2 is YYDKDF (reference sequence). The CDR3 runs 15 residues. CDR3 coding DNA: TGTGCCACCATAAAGACAGGGGGCTTGGGGGAAAAACTGTTTTTT. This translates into CATIKTGGLGEKLFF. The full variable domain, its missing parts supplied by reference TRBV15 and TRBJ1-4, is DAMVIQNPRYQVTQFGKPVTLSCSQTLNHNVMYWYQQKSSQAPKLLFHYYDKDFNNEADTPDNFQSRRPNTSFCFLDIRSPGLGDTAMYLCATIKTGGLGEKLFFGSGTQLSVL.

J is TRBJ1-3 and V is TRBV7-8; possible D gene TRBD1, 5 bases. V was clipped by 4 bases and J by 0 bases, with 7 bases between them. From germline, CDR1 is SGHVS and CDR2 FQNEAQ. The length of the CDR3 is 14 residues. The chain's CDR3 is CASSSTGSGNTIYF. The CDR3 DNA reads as TGTGCCAGCAGCTCCACAGGCTCTGGAAACACCATATATTTT.

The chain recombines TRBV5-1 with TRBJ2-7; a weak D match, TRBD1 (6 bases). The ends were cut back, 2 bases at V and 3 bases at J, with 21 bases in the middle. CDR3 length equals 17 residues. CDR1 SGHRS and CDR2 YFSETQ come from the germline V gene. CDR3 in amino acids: CASSFKEFGNRDYEQYF. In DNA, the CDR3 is TGCGCCAGCAGCTTTAAGGAGTTTGGAAACAGGGACTACGAGCAGTACTTC.

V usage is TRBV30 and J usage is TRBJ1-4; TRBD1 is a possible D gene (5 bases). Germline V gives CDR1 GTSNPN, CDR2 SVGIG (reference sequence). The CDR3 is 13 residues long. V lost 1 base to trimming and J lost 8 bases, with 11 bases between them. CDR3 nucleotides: TGTGCCTGGAGTGGACAGAATAGCGAAAAACTGTTTTTT. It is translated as CAWSGQNSEKLFF.

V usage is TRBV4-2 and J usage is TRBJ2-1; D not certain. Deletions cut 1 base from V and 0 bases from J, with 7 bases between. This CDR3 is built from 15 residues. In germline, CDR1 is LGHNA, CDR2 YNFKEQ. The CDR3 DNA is TGTGCCAGCAGCCAAGGCGGATTCTCCTACAATGAGCAGTTCTTC. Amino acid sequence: CASSQGGFSYNEQFF.

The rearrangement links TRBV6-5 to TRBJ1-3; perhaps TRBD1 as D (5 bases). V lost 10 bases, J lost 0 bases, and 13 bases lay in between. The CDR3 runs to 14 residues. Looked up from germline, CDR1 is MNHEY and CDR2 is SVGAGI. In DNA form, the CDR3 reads TGTGCCACCGAGATGGGGGGCTCTGGAAACACCATATATTTT. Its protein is CATEMGGSGNTIYF.

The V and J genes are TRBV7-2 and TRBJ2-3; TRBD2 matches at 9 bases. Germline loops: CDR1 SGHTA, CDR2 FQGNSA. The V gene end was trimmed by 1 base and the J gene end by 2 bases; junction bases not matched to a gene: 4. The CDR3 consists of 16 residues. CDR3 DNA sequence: TGTGCCAGCAGCTTAGGCGGCGGGGGGGCCACAGATACGCAGTATTTT. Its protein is CASSLGGGGATDTQYF.

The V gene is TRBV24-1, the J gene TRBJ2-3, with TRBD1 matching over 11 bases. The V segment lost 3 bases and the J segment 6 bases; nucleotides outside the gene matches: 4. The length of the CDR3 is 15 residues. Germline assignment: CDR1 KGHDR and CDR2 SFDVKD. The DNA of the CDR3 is TGTGCCACCAGTGATCGGGACAGGGGGGCTGATACGCAGTATTTT. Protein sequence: CATSDRDRGADTQYF.

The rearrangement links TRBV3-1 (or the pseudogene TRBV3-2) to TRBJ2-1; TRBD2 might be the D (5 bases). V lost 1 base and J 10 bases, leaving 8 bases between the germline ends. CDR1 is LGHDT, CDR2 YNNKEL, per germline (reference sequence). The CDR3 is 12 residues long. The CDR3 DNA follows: TGTGCCAGCAGCCAAGTAAGAGGGGAGCAGTTCTTC. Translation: CASSQVRGEQFF.

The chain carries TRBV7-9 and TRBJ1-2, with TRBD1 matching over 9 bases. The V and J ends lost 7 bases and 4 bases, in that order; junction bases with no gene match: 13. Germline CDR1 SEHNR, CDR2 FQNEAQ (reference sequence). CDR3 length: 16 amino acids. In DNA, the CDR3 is TGTGCCAGCACCACGGACAGGGGAGAGTGGAGCTATGGCTACACCTTC. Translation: CASTTDRGEWSYGYTF.

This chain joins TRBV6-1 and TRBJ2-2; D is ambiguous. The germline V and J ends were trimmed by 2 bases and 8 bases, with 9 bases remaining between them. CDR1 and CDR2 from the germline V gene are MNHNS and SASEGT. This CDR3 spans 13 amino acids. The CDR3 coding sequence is TGTGCCAGCAGTGAATGGCAACAAGGGGAGCTGTTTTTT. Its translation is CASSEWQQGELFF.

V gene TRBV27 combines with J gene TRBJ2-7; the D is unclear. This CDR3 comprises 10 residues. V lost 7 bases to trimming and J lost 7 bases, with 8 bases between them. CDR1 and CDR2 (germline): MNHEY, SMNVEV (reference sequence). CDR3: CASITGEQYF. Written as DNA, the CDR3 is TGTGCCAGCATTACCGGAGAGCAGTACTTC.

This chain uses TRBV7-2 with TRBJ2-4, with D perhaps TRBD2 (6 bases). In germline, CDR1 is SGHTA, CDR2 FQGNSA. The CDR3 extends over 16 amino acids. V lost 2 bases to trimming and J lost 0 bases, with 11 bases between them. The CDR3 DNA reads TGTGCCAGCAGCTTACCTGGGGGGACAGCCAAAAACATTCAGTACTTC. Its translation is CASSLPGGTAKNIQYF.

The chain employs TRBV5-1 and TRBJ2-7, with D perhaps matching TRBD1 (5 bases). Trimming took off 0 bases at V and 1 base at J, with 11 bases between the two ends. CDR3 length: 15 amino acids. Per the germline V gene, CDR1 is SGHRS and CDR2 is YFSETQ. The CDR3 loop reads CASSLGAGPSYEQYF. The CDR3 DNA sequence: TGCGCCAGCAGCTTGGGGGCAGGGCCATCCTACGAGCAGTACTTC.

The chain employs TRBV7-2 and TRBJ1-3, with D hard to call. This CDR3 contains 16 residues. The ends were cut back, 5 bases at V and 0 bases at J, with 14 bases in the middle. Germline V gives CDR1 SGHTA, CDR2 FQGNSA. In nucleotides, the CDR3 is TGTGCCAGCAGCCGGCACGGTGGAAGCTCTGGAAACACCATATATTTT. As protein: CASSRHGGSSGNTIYF.

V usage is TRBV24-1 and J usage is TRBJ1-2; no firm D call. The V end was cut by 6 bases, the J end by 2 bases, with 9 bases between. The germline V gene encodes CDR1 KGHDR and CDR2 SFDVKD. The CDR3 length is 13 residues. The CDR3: CATSSVANYGYTF. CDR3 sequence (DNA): TGTGCCACCAGTAGTGTGGCCAACTATGGCTACACCTTC.

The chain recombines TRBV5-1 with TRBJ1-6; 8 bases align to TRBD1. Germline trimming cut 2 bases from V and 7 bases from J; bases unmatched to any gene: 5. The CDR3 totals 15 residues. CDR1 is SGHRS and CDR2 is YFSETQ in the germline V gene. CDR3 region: CASSLGTGGNSPLHF. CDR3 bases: TGCGCCAGCAGCTTAGGGACAGGCGGCAATTCACCCCTCCACTTT.

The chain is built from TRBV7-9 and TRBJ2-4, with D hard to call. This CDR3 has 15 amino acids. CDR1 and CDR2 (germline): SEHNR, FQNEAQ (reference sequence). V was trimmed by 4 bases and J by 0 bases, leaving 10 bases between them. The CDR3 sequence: CASSSRSLAKNIQYF. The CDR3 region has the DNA TGTGCCAGCAGCTCCCGAAGTTTAGCCAAAAACATTCAGTACTTC.

CDR3: CASRPSGQFHGYTF. As DNA, the CDR3 is TGTGCCAGCAGACCGTCGGGACAGTTCCATGGCTACACCTTC. V gene TRBV7-8 combines with J gene TRBJ1-2; the match to TRBD1 covers 7 bases. CDR3 length equals 14 residues. Germline-derived CDR1 and CDR2 are SGHVS and FQNEAQ. The trim removed 6 bases at V and 6 bases at J, leaving 10 bases unmatched.

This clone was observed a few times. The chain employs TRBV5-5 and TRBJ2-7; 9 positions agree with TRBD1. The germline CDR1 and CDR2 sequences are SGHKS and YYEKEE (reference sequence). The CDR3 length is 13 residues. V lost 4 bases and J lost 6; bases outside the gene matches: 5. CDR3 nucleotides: TGTGCCAGCAGCATCAGGGACAGGGCCGAGCAGTACTTC. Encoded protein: CASSIRDRAEQYF.

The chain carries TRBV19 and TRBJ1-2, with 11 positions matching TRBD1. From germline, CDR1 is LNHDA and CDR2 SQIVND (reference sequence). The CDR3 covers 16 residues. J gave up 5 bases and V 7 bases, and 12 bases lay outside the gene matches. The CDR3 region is CASMATGTGGNYGYTF. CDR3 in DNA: TGTGCCAGTATGGCAACCGGGACAGGGGGTAATTATGGCTACACCTTC.